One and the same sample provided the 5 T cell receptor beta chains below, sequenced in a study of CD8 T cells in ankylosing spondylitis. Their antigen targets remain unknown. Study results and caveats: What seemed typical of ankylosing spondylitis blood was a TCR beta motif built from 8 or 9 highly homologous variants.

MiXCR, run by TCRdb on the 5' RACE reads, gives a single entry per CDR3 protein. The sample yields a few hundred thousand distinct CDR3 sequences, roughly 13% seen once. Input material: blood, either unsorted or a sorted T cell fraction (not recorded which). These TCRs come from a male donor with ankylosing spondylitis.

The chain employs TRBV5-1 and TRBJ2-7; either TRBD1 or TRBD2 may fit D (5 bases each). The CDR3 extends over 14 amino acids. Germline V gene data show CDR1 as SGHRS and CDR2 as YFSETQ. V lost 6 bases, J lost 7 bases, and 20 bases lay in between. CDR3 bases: TGCGCCAGCAACCCGGCCGGGGCAGTGTGGGAGCAGTACTTC. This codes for CASNPAGAVWEQYF.

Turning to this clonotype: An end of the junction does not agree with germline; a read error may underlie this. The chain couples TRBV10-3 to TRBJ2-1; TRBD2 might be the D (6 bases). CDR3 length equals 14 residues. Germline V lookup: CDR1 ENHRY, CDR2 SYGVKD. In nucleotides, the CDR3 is TGTGCCGTAACCTCCGGGAGCGGTTACAATGACCAGTTCTTC. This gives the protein CAVTSGSGYNDQFF.

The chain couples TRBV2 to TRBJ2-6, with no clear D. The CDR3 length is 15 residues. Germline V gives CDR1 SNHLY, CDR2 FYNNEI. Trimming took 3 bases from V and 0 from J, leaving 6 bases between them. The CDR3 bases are TGTGCCAGCAGTGATAACCTCTCTGGGGCCAACGTCCTGACTTTC. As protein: CASSDNLSGANVLTF.

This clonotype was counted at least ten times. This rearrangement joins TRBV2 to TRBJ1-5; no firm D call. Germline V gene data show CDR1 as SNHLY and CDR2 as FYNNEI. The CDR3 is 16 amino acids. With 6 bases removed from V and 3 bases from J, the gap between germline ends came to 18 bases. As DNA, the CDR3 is TGTGCCAGCAGGGTAGACACCTCAAGCCCCAATCAGCCCCAGCATTTT. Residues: CASRVDTSSPNQPQHF.

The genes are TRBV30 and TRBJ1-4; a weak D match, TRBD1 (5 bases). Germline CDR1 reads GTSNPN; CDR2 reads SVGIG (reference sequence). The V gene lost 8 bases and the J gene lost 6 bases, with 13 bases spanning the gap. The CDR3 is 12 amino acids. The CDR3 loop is CAGTGGDEKLFF. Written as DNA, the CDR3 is TGTGCCGGGACTGGGGGGGATGAAAAACTGTTTTTT.